The TCR beta chain described here comes from a study of blood T cell repertoires in COVID-19. At the level of the study: Sample material is recorded as cDNA or gDNA derived from T cells, B-cell-depleted T cells, or PBMCs.

This clone is a singleton in its sample. Between the trimmed V and J ends, which lost 1 base and 8 bases, there was a span of 17 bases. Germline CDR1 reads SGHTA; CDR2 reads FQGNSA. The CDR3 has 15 amino acids. The authors' processing: Amplification of reference gene primers was used by the study to estimate nucleated cell counts. Sequencing used immunoSEQ multiplex PCR; TCRdb keeps in-frame clones, though not all of them. V and J calls and clone size are given by that table; D and trimming were obtained from the DNA. The sample holds about 93,000 clones, around 90% seen once. Material: peripheral blood. V is TRBV7-2 and J is TRBJ1-2; the D is unclear. The clonotype was recovered from a man in his fifties or sixties with acute or convalescent COVID-19. The CDR3 reads CASSLDRSAGWGYTF. In nucleotides, the CDR3 is TGTGCCAGCAGCTTAGATAGGTCGGCAGGCTGGGGCTACACCTTC.